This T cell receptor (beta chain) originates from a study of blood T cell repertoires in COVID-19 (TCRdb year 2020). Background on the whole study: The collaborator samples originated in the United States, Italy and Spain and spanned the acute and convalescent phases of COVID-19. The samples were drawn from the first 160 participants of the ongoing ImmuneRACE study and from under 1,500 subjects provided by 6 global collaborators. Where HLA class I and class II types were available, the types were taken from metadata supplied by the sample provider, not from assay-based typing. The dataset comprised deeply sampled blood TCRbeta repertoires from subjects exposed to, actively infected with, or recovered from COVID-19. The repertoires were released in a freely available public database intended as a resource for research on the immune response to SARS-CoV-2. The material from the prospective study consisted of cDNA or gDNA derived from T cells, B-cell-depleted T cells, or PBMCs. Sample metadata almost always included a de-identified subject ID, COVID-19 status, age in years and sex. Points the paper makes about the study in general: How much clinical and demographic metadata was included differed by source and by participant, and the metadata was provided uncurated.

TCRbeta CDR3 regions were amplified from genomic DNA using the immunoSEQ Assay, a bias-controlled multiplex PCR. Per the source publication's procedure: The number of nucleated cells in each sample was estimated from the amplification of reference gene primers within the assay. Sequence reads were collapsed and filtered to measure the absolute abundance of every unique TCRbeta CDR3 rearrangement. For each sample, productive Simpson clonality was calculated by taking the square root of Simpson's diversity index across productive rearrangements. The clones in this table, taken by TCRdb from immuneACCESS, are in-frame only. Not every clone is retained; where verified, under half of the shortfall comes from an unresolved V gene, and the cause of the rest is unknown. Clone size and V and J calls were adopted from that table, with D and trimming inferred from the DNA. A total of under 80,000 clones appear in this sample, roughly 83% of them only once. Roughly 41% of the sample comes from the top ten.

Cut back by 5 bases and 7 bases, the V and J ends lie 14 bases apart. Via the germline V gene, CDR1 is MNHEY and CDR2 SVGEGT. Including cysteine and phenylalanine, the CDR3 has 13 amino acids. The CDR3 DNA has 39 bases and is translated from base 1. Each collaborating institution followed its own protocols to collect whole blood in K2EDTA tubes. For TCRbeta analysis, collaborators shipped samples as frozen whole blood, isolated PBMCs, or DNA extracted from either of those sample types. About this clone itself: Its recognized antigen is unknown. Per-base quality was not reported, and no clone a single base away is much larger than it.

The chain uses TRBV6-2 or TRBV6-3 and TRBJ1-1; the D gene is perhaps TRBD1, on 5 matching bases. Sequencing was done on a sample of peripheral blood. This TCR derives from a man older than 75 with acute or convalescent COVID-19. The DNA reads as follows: TGTGCCAGCAGTCAAGCGGGACGGAATGAAGCTTTCTTT. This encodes CASSQAGRNEAFF.